What follows are 18 T cell receptor beta chains derived from one specimen sequenced in a study of blood T cells in healthy people across ages. A second about 7 to 11 cycle PCR used barcoded and J-beta primers. MiXCR, run by TCRdb on the 5' RACE reads, gives a single entry per CDR3 protein. The sample lists about 1 million distinct CDR3 sequences; roughly 45% were seen once. Sequencing input: blood. All receptors come from a woman in her sixties in good health.

This chain joins TRBV6-2 or TRBV6-3 and TRBJ2-7, with 7 bases that match TRBD1. This CDR3 comprises 16 residues. The trim removed 2 bases at V and 2 bases at J, leaving 9 bases unmatched. CDR1 and CDR2 from the germline V gene are MNHEY and SVGEGT. The CDR3 loop is CASSYPGEGAPYEQYF. The CDR3 DNA sequence: TGTGCCAGCAGTTACCCTGGTGAGGGGGCCCCCTACGAGCAGTACTTC.

This clonotype turned up a few times. The chain is built from TRBV10-3 and TRBJ2-1, with D perhaps matching TRBD2 (5 bases). This CDR3 comprises 13 residues. CDR1 and CDR2 (germline): ENHRY, SYGVKD. Trimming took off 3 bases at V and 3 bases at J, with 6 bases between the two ends. The CDR3 loop reads CAISEDYYNEQFF. DNA of the CDR3: TGTGCCATCAGTGAAGACTACTACAATGAGCAGTTCTTC.

The chain is built from TRBV12-3 or TRBV12-4 and TRBJ2-7; TRBD1 or TRBD2 may be the D gene (5 bases each). The CDR3 is 11 residues long. V lost 6 bases to trimming and J lost 6 bases, with 9 bases between them. In DNA, the CDR3 is TGTGCCAGCAGCGAGGGGCGCGAGCAGTACTTC. Translating it yields CASSEGREQYF.

This clonotype was counted many times. A junction boundary mismatches the germline segment, possibly from a read error. Here the CDR3 reads CASSLSGGDTQYF. The DNA for the CDR3 is TGTGCCAGCAGCTTAAGTGGGGGAGATACGCAGTATTTT. The V gene is TRBV5-1, the J gene TRBJ2-3; possibly TRBD1 or TRBD2 for D (5 bases each). The V gene's germline CDR1 is SGHRS and CDR2 YFSETQ. This CDR3 spans 13 amino acids.

The gene calls are TRBV27 and TRBJ2-7; 8 bases agree with TRBD1. The DNA end favors TRBJ2-1, so the J call may be wrong. Germline V gene sequence: CDR1 MNHEY, CDR2 SMNVEV (reference sequence). This CDR3 spans 14 amino acids. The CDR3: CASSLNRGRNEQFF. The CDR3 DNA is TGTGCCAGCAGTTTAAACAGGGGGAGAAATGAGCAGTTCTTC.

This clonotype has only a few counts. V usage is TRBV27 and J usage is TRBJ2-5; D not certain. The closer fit of TRBJ2-4 to the DNA end suggests the J call may be wrong. Germline loops: CDR1 MNHEY, CDR2 SMNVEV (reference sequence). The CDR3 sequence is 13 residues long. CDR3 loop: CASSLSRWHIQYF. In nucleotides, the CDR3 is TGTGCCAGCAGTTTATCGAGGTGGCACATTCAGTACTTC.

The chain carries TRBV20-1 and TRBJ2-2; no clear D. The CDR3 has 15 residues. Per germline, CDR1 DFQATT and CDR2 SNEGSKA (reference sequence). Between the trimmed V and J ends, which lost 6 bases and 2 bases, there was a span of 16 bases. Here the CDR3 reads CSARTAGFNTGELFF. The CDR3 nucleotides are TGCAGTGCGAGAACCGCTGGCTTCAACACCGGGGAGCTGTTTTTT.

This clonotype has a count of ten or more. The V and J genes are TRBV20-1 and TRBJ2-3, with unresolved D. Germline V CDR1 and CDR2: DFQATT, SNEGSKA (reference sequence). V was clipped by 6 bases and J by 2 bases, with 15 bases between them. This CDR3 spans 14 amino acids. CDR3 sequence (DNA): TGCAGTGCCCCTAGACTGAGAAACACAGATACGCAGTATTTT. Translating it yields CSAPRLRNTDTQYF.

This chain joins TRBV25-1 and TRBJ2-7, with D unresolved. The germline V and J ends were trimmed by 5 bases and 2 bases, with 16 bases remaining between them. The CDR3 covers 15 residues. CDR1 and CDR2 (germline): MGHDK, SYGVNS. In nucleotides, the CDR3 is TGTGCCAGCAGTAGTTTGGCAGATAACACCTACGAGCAGTACTTC. It translates to CASSSLADNTYEQYF.

A few counts support this clonotype. This chain connects TRBV27 to TRBJ2-3; no clear D gene. V lost 4 bases and J lost 0, with 11 bases in between. The CDR3 runs to 15 residues. The germline CDR1 and CDR2 sequences are MNHEY and SMNVEV (reference sequence). The DNA for the CDR3 is TGTGCCAGCAGTTCAGTGGGTGCTAGCACAGATACGCAGTATTTT. Translated: CASSSVGASTDTQYF.

The chain links TRBV7-2 to TRBJ2-5; 7 bases are a match to TRBD1. Germline CDR1 reads SGHTA; CDR2 reads FQGNSA. The CDR3 consists of 14 residues. Trimming took 5 bases from V and 1 from J; bases not matched to a gene: 4. CDR3 in amino acids: CASSPHRGQETQYF. The CDR3, as DNA: TGTGCCAGCAGCCCCCACAGGGGCCAAGAGACCCAGTACTTC.

This clonotype was seen a few times. The J gene is TRBJ2-7, the V gene TRBV30; TRBD1 matches 7 bases. From germline, CDR1 is GTSNPN and CDR2 SVGIG (reference sequence). There are 14 residues in the CDR3. V was clipped by 2 bases and J by 0 bases; unmatched bases: 4. The CDR3 loop reads CAWSFKGASYEQYF. CDR3 DNA sequence: TGTGCCTGGAGTTTTAAGGGGGCCTCCTACGAGCAGTACTTC. The variable domain in full, completed from reference TRBV30 and TRBJ2-7, reads SQTIHQWPATLVQPVGSPLSLECTVEGTSNPNLYWYRQAAGRGLQLLFYSVGIGQISSEVPQNLSASRPQDRQFILSSKKLLLSDSGFYLCAWSFKGASYEQYFGPGTRLTVT.

In this sample, this clonotype turned up a few times. V usage is TRBV4-1 and J usage is TRBJ2-7; 9 nucleotides match TRBD2. This CDR3 is built from 16 residues. Per the germline V gene, CDR1 is MGHRA and CDR2 is YSYEKL. V trimming: 0 bases; J trimming: 5 bases; junction bases outside the gene matches: 8. The CDR3 loop is CASSQEVAGERNEQYF. Written as DNA, the CDR3 is TGCGCCAGCAGCCAAGAAGTAGCGGGAGAGCGAAACGAGCAGTACTTC.

The chain links TRBV15 to TRBJ2-1, with D perhaps being TRBD1 or TRBD2 (5 bases each). This CDR3 contains 15 residues. Germline CDR1 LNHNV, CDR2 YYDKDF (reference sequence). The V end was cut by 5 bases, the J end by 7 bases, with 18 bases between. CDR3 residues: CATSARDPSLNEQFF. The CDR3 DNA sequence: TGTGCCACCAGCGCCCGGGACCCCAGTCTGAATGAGCAGTTCTTC.

This clonotype was observed a single time. The rearrangement links TRBV29-1 to TRBJ1-1; maybe TRBD1 (5 bases). Germline CDR1 SQVTM, CDR2 ANQGSEA. The CDR3 contains 14 residues. Trimming pared 4 bases from V and 3 bases from J, leaving 15 bases between. The DNA for the CDR3 is TGCAGCGTTGTGAATCGGGGGATCCACACTGAAGCTTTCTTT. Protein product: CSVVNRGIHTEAFF.

At least ten counts were recorded for this clonotype. The gene calls are TRBV9 and TRBJ1-5; D ambiguous. The CDR3 totals 13 residues. Germline CDR1 is SGDLS and CDR2 is YYNGEE. Trimming took off 0 bases at V and 7 bases at J, with 8 bases between the two ends. In nucleotides, the CDR3 is TGTGCCAGCAGCGTAGGTCCTCGGCAGCCCCAGCATTTT. Protein product: CASSVGPRQPQHF.

This clonotype was picked up a small number of times. This chain connects TRBV10-3 to TRBJ2-1; no reliable D call. V was trimmed by 0 bases and J by 2 bases, leaving 8 bases between them. The germline gives CDR1 ENHRY, CDR2 SYGVKD. The CDR3 is 15 amino acids. CDR3 in DNA: TGTGCCATCAGTGAGTCGCCGGAAACCTACAATGAGCAGTTCTTC. Protein product: CAISESPETYNEQFF.

This clonotype occurred a few times. The rearrangement uses TRBV12-5 and TRBJ2-7; TRBD2 aligns across 9 bases. V gave up 5 bases and J gave up 3 bases; unmatched junction bases: 8. Germline lookup yields CDR1 LGHNT and CDR2 FRNRAP. CDR3 length: 15 residues. The CDR3 region has the DNA TGTGCTAGTGGTCTTACGACTAGCGGCCGCTACGAGCAGTACTTC. This encodes CASGLTTSGRYEQYF.